Shown below are 31 T cell receptor beta chains from a single sample sequenced in a study of beta chain features in type 1 diabetes. The whole isolated RNA underwent reverse transcription, so sequencing captured expressed TCRB transcripts. Method: immunoSEQ multiplex PCR; TCRdb's copy keeps in-frame clones and lacks some. The sample yields about 620,000 clones, 15% seen once. Sequencing was done on a sample of naive CD4+ T cells from blood. These receptor sequences come from a young man in good health.

This clone was found a few times. The chain uses TRBV7-6 and TRBJ2-3; 8 nucleotides match TRBD2. CDR1 is SGHVS, CDR2 FNYEAQ, per germline. This CDR3 contains 16 residues. V was clipped by 2 bases and J by 2 bases; unmatched bases: 6. CDR3 sequence reads: CASSLLAGGVTDTQYF. The CDR3 DNA reads TGTGCCAGCAGCTTACTTGCGGGAGGCGTCACAGATACGCAGTATTTT.

This sequence joins TRBV2 and TRBJ1-2, with D possibly TRBD1 on 6 matching bases. Trimming shortened V by 7 bases and J by 3 bases, and 15 bases separated the two germline ends. Germline loops: CDR1 SNHLY, CDR2 FYNNEI. This CDR3 comprises 14 residues. CDR3 region: CASTLDRWDYGYTF. The CDR3 DNA is TGTGCCAGCACCCTAGACAGGTGGGACTATGGCTACACCTTC.

This clone was counted between two and nine times. V gene TRBV21-1 combines with J gene TRBJ2-7; the tabulated D call, TRBD2, remains unverified against the DNA. TRBV21-1 is termed a pseudogene. The CDR3 loop spans 16 amino acids. The chain's CDR3 is CASSKETRSGSYEQYF. The DNA for the CDR3 is TGTGCCAGCAGCAAAGAGACGAGATCGGGGTCCTACGAGCAGTACTTC.

V gene TRBV5-1 combines with J gene TRBJ1-5, with 8 nucleotides matching TRBD1. The CDR3 loop spans 17 amino acids. In germline, CDR1 is SGHRS, CDR2 YFSETQ. V was clipped by 3 bases and J by 4 bases; unmatched bases: 12. Here the CDR3 DNA reads TGCGCCAGCAGCTGGGACAGGCCGGATGAGGAGAATCAGCCCCAGCATTTT. It is translated as CASSWDRPDEENQPQHF.

The chain links TRBV7-2 to TRBJ2-7; tentatively, D is TRBD2 (5 bases). Germline loops: CDR1 SGHTA, CDR2 FQGNSA. The CDR3 has 14 amino acids. With 5 bases removed from V and 1 base from J, the gap between germline ends came to 12 bases. Written as DNA, the CDR3 is TGTGCCAGCAGCGGAGCCGGGGTTTCCTACGAGCAGTACTTC. Protein sequence: CASSGAGVSYEQYF.

This clone was seen only a few times. The chain joins TRBV7-8 to TRBJ2-7; 8 bases match TRBD1. With V trimmed by 5 bases and J by 2 bases, 8 bases remained unmatched. CDR1 is SGHVS and CDR2 is FQNEAQ in the germline V gene. This CDR3 is built from 15 residues. CDR3: CASSGRRDRTYEQYF. The CDR3 DNA reads TGTGCCAGCAGCGGAAGACGGGACAGGACCTACGAGCAGTACTTC.

This clone was observed a few times. This chain joins TRBV6-1 and TRBJ1-5, with D perhaps TRBD1 (5 bases). Trimming took 4 bases from V and 4 from J, leaving 11 bases between them. The CDR3 loop spans 14 amino acids. The V gene's germline CDR1 is MNHNS and CDR2 SASEGT. CDR3 DNA sequence: TGTGCCAGCAGTGGAGGGTGGGGGAATCAGCCCCAGCATTTT. Protein sequence: CASSGGWGNQPQHF.

The chain employs TRBV7-8 and TRBJ1-1; 8 positions match TRBD1. The germline V gene encodes CDR1 SGHVS and CDR2 FQNEAQ. The V segment lost 5 bases and the J segment 6 bases; nucleotides outside the gene matches: 2. The CDR3 loop spans 12 amino acids. The DNA of the CDR3 is TGTGCCAGCAGCCCGGACAGGGCTGAAGCTTTCTTT. Translation gives CASSPDRAEAFF. Full variable domain (rest looked up from reference TRBV7-8 and TRBJ1-1): GAGVSQSPRYKVAKRGQDVALRCDPISGHVSLFWYQQALGQGPEFLTYFQNEAQLDKSGLPSDRFFAERPEGSVSTLKIQRTQQEDSAVYLCASSPDRAEAFFGQGTRLTVV.

The V call is TRBV28, the J call TRBJ1-3; D ambiguous. The V end was cut by 6 bases, the J end by 6 bases, with 9 bases between. CDR3 length equals 12 residues. The germline CDR1 and CDR2 sequences are MDHEN and SYDVKM. CDR3 DNA sequence: TGTGCCAGCAGCCTTGATTCAAACACCATATATTTT. Its translation is CASSLDSNTIYF.

V and J are TRBV29-1 and TRBJ2-1; TRBD2 aligns across 8 bases. The V gene end was trimmed by 7 bases and the J gene end by 7 bases; junction bases not matched to a gene: 15. Germline V lookup: CDR1 SQVTM, CDR2 ANQGSEA. This CDR3 comprises 15 residues. CDR3 protein: CSGVPGTRKVNEQFF. The CDR3 DNA sequence: TGCAGCGGTGTACCCGGGACTAGGAAGGTGAATGAGCAGTTCTTC.

The CDR3: CASSPPSQRTGELFF. The DNA for the CDR3 is TGTGCCAGCAGCCCCCCTTCTCAGCGGACCGGGGAGCTGTTTTTT. This sequence joins TRBV5-6 and TRBJ2-2, with D possibly being TRBD2 (5 bases). The V gene lost 4 bases and the J gene lost 5 bases, with 15 bases spanning the gap. This CDR3 has 15 amino acids. The germline CDR1 and CDR2 sequences are SGHDT and YYEEEE.

This clone came up a few times. The chain couples TRBV11-2 to TRBJ1-4, with D hard to call. The CDR3 runs to 13 residues. The V end lost 5 bases, the J end lost 2 bases, and 6 bases lay between the germline ends. Germline V gene sequence: CDR1 SGHAT, CDR2 FQNNGV. The CDR3: CASSPGTNEKLFF. The CDR3 region has the DNA TGTGCCAGCAGCCCCGGGACTAATGAAAAACTGTTTTTT. Using reference TRBV11-2 and TRBJ1-4 for the parts outside the CDR3, the full variable domain is EAGVAQSPRYKIIEKRQSVAFWCNPISGHATLYWYQQILGQGPKLLIQFQNNGVVDDSQLPKDRFSAERLKGVDSTLKIQPAKLEDSAVYLCASSPGTNEKLFFGSGTQLSVL.

This clone was detected only a few times. V usage is TRBV5-1 and J usage is TRBJ2-7, with D hard to call. The V end lost 0 bases, the J end lost 6 bases, and 7 bases lay between the germline ends. Germline CDR1 SGHRS, CDR2 YFSETQ. The CDR3 runs 12 residues. This CDR3 reads CASSLALSEQYF. In DNA, the CDR3 is TGCGCCAGCAGCTTGGCTCTCTCCGAGCAGTACTTC.

In this sample, this clone turned up a few times. The rearrangement uses TRBV5-6 and TRBJ2-1; D not resolved. Deletions cut 4 bases from V and 12 bases from J, with 20 bases between. Germline CDR1 reads SGHDT; CDR2 reads YYEEEE. This CDR3 has 14 amino acids. The CDR3 here is CASSILGPALGQFF. CDR3 sequence (DNA): TGTGCCAGCAGCATACTCGGTCCCGCGTTAGGGCAGTTCTTC.

With respect to this clone: A read error is possible here, since a much larger clone lies one base away. Other DNA sequences in this sample translate to the same CDR3. The rearrangement uses TRBV10-3 and TRBJ2-7; no firm D call. Germline V CDR1 and CDR2: ENHRY, SYGVKD. The length of the CDR3 is 12 residues. Trimming stripped 2 bases from V and 2 bases from J, with 4 bases between. CDR3 protein: CAISETAYEQYF. Written as DNA, the CDR3 is TGTGCCATCAGTGAGACAGCCTACGAGCAGTACTTC.

The chain recombines TRBV7-2 with TRBJ2-1; D is unresolved. Germline-derived CDR1 and CDR2 are SGHTA and FQGNSA. The CDR3 has 11 amino acids. Trimming removed 7 bases at V and 7 bases at J, with 8 bases between. CDR3 DNA sequence: TGTGCCAGCACCAGATTGAATGAGCAGTTCTTC. Its protein product is CASTRLNEQFF.

This chain uses TRBV6-5 with TRBJ2-7, with TRBD2 matching over 9 bases. With 5 bases clipped from V and 2 bases from J, the junction kept 7 bases outside the gene matches. Germline CDR1 MNHEY, CDR2 SVGAGI. The CDR3 runs to 15 residues. As DNA, the CDR3 is TGTGCCAGCAGTAATAGCGGGGGCGTTCCCTACGAGCAGTACTTC. This gives the protein CASSNSGGVPYEQYF.

This clone was counted only a few times. The chain joins TRBV7-3 to TRBJ2-7; possibly TRBD2 for D (6 bases). The germline V gene encodes CDR1 SGHTA and CDR2 FQGTGA. Trimming cost V 5 bases and J 2 bases, with 13 bases left between them. The CDR3 contains 14 residues. The CDR3 is CASSRLGGTYEQYF. The CDR3 DNA is TGTGCCAGCAGCCGTCTGGGGGGTACCTACGAGCAGTACTTC.

This clone has more than one count but fewer than ten. The chain links TRBV19 to TRBJ1-2; no clear D. The length of the CDR3 is 15 residues. Between the trimmed V and J ends, which lost 0 bases and 2 bases, there was a span of 10 bases. Germline V gene lookup returns CDR1 LNHDA and CDR2 SQIVND (reference sequence). CDR3: CASSIDLSRNYGYTF. The CDR3 DNA follows: TGTGCCAGTAGTATAGATCTATCGAGAAACTATGGCTACACCTTC.

This clone has more than one count but fewer than ten. V gene TRBV6-1 combines with J gene TRBJ2-7; D is undetermined. V lost 2 bases and J lost 2, with 10 bases in between. Germline assignment: CDR1 MNHNS and CDR2 SASEGT. This CDR3 contains 14 residues. In DNA, the CDR3 is TGTGCCAGCAGTGAATCTGAGCTTGCCTACGAGCAGTACTTC. Encoded protein: CASSESELAYEQYF.

J is TRBJ2-7 and V is TRBV29-1; the D is unclear. The germline V gene has CDR1 SQVTM and CDR2 ANQGSEA. The V end lost 5 bases, the J end lost 1 base, and 12 bases lay between the germline ends. This CDR3 is built from 13 residues. In DNA, the CDR3 is TGCAGCGTTCGTCAGAGTGGGTCCTACGAGCAGTACTTC. It is translated as CSVRQSGSYEQYF.

The V gene is TRBV7-9, the J gene TRBJ1-6, with D perhaps TRBD1 (5 bases). This CDR3 contains 14 residues. Germline V gene data show CDR1 as SEHNR and CDR2 as FQNEAQ (reference sequence). V was shortened by 3 bases and J by 4 bases, with 7 bases between the two germline ends. CDR3: CASSFGGYNSPLHF. The CDR3 coding sequence is TGTGCCAGCAGCTTCGGGGGATATAATTCACCCCTCCACTTT. The whole variable domain, filled in from reference TRBV7-9 and TRBJ1-6, reads DTGVSQNPRHKITKRGQNVTFRCDPISEHNRLYWYRQTLGQGPEFLTYFQNEAQLEKSRLLSDRFSAERPKGSFSTLEIQRTEQGDSAMYLCASSFGGYNSPLHFGNGTRLTVT.

The chain combines TRBV19 with TRBJ1-5; unclear D gene. Germline V gene data show CDR1 as LNHDA and CDR2 as SQIVND (reference sequence). This CDR3 contains 14 residues. The V and J ends lost 5 bases and 1 base respectively, with 9 bases between them. Here the CDR3 DNA reads TGTGCCAGTAGTGTCACGCTAAGCAATCAGCCCCAGCATTTT. Translation gives CASSVTLSNQPQHF.

This clone was detected a few times. The chain couples TRBV7-9 to TRBJ1-3; D is possibly TRBD1 (6 bases). Germline-derived CDR1 and CDR2 are SEHNR and FQNEAQ (reference sequence). The CDR3 extends over 13 amino acids. V was trimmed by 5 bases and J by 5 bases, leaving 10 bases between them. The chain's CDR3 is CASSRQDRNTIYF. CDR3 sequence (DNA): TGTGCCAGCAGCAGACAGGATAGAAACACCATATATTTT.

This clone has only a few counts. The chain carries TRBV2 and TRBJ2-1; 7 bases fit TRBD1. There are 15 residues in the CDR3. Per the germline V gene, CDR1 is SNHLY and CDR2 is FYNNEI. The V segment lost 6 bases and the J segment 0 bases; nucleotides outside the gene matches: 5. The CDR3 here is CASSETGNSYNEQFF. CDR3 nucleotides: TGTGCCAGCAGCGAGACAGGGAACTCCTACAATGAGCAGTTCTTC.

The sample holds a few counts of this clone. The V call is TRBV15, the J call TRBJ2-3; 7 bases are shared with TRBD1. The germline V gene has CDR1 LNHNV and CDR2 YYDKDF (reference sequence). The CDR3 totals 16 residues. J gave up 0 bases and V 6 bases, and 9 bases lay outside the gene matches. Written as DNA, the CDR3 is TGTGCCACCAGAAAACCCACAGGGGTTAGCACAGATACGCAGTATTTT. This encodes CATRKPTGVSTDTQYF. The full variable domain, with the rest looked up from reference TRBV15 and TRBJ2-3, is DAMVIQNPRYQVTQFGKPVTLSCSQTLNHNVMYWYQQKSSQAPKLLFHYYDKDFNNEADTPDNFQSRRPNTSFCFLDIRSPGLGDTAMYLCATRKPTGVSTDTQYFGPGTRLTVL.

The gene calls are TRBV5-1 and TRBJ1-1, with D perhaps TRBD1 (6 bases). Trimming took 0 bases from V and 5 from J, leaving 11 bases between them. The CDR3 totals 14 residues. Germline V gene sequence: CDR1 SGHRS, CDR2 YFSETQ. CDR3 in amino acids: CASSLDRVVTEAFF. In DNA, the CDR3 is TGCGCCAGCAGCTTGGACAGGGTGGTTACTGAAGCTTTCTTT.

The rearrangement links TRBV14 to TRBJ2-3; 8 nucleotides match TRBD1. Losses at the gene ends were 0 bases for V and 9 bases for J; bases not matched to a gene: 2. The V gene's germline CDR1 is SGHDN and CDR2 FVKESK. The CDR3 has 13 amino acids. The CDR3, as DNA: TGTGCCAGCAGCCAAGACACAGGGGGGACGCAGTATTTT. This codes for CASSQDTGGTQYF.

The chain links TRBV7-9 to TRBJ2-3; 9 bases are shared with TRBD1. CDR3 length: 17 residues. The V gene end was trimmed by 3 bases and the J gene end by 1 base; junction bases not matched to a gene: 8. Germline V gene sequence: CDR1 SEHNR, CDR2 FQNEAQ (reference sequence). In nucleotides, the CDR3 is TGTGCCAGCAGCTTCAGCGGTTGGACAGGGGGCACAGATACGCAGTATTTT. Translation: CASSFSGWTGGTDTQYF.

The chain links TRBV7-3 to TRBJ2-3, with TRBD1 identical over 9 bases. CDR1 and CDR2 (germline): SGHTA, FQGTGA. CDR3 size: 14 residues. V trimming: 5 bases; J trimming: 4 bases; junction bases outside the gene matches: 4. CDR3 sequence (DNA): TGTGCCAGCAGCATGGGACAGGGTGCAGATACGCAGTATTTT. Protein: CASSMGQGADTQYF. The full variable domain, rest sourced from reference TRBV7-3 and TRBJ2-3, is GAGVSQTPSNKVTEKGKYVELRCDPISGHTALYWYRQSLGQGPEFLIYFQGTGAADDSGLPNDRFFAVRPEGSVSTLKIQRTERGDSAVYLCASSMGQGADTQYFGPGTRLTVL.

In this sample, this clone turned up a few times. The genes are TRBV21-1 and TRBJ2-7. TRBV21-1 is listed as a pseudogene. The CDR3 contains 10 residues. The CDR3 loop reads CANHQSEQYF. In nucleotides, the CDR3 is TGTGCCAACCACCAGAGCGAGCAGTACTTC.